Listed below are T cell receptor beta chains from one sample, sequenced in a study of T-cell memory formation after mild COVID-19. TCRdb recomputed calls from the 5' RACE reads with MiXCR, one row per CDR3 protein. The sample shows under 550,000 distinct CDR3 sequences, about 20% of them seen only once. Sample: PBMCs or a T cell subset sorted from them (not recorded which). The receptors come from an adult woman who had mild COVID-19 (a few samples of this study predate the infection). Cell type and time point are not known. Each CDR3 is given with its conserved first and last residue. Fields, in order: D gene, clone size, J gene, V gene, CDR3 DNA, CDR3 protein. A D gene is named only where the DNA matches it firmly. Clone size is stated in some rows and not others, as once, few, many or a class when expanded.

NA,NA,TRBJ1-1,TRBV18,TGTGCCAGCTCAACCACAGGGTCGAACACTGAAGCTTTCTTT,CASSTTGSNTEAFF
TRBD1,NA,TRBJ2-7,TRBV9,TGTGCCAGCAGCGTGGGACAGGCCTTTCCCGAGCAGTACTTC,CASSVGQAFPEQYF
NA,NA,TRBJ1-1,TRBV6-2/TRBV6-3,TGTGCCAGCAGGCCGACCGACAGTGAAGCTTTCTTT,CASRPTDSEAFF
NA,few,TRBJ1-2,TRBV5-6,TGTGCCAGCAGCTTGGAGGCCTGGGGTGGCTACACCTTC,CASSLEAWGGYTF
TRBD2,NA,TRBJ2-3,TRBV12-3/TRBV12-4,TGTGCCAGCAGTTCGGGGCGGGGGGATGAGGATACGCAGTATTTT,CASSSGRGDEDTQYF
TRBD2,few,TRBJ2-7,TRBV4-2,TGTGCCAGCAGCCAACCGATCCACCCGACTAGCGGGGTCTACGAGCAGTACTTC,CASSQPIHPTSGVYEQYF
TRBD1,many,TRBJ2-5,TRBV5-5,TGTGCCAGCAGCTCCGGGACAGGGATTACAGAGACCCAGTACTTC,CASSSGTGITETQYF
NA,few,TRBJ1-2,TRBV28,TGTGCCAGCGTTCAAGGGAATCCGGGCTATGGCTACACCTTC,CASVQGNPGYGYTF
NA,NA,TRBJ1-1,TRBV20-1,TGCAGTGCTAGAGGAGGGACGGACACTGAAGCTTTCTTT,CSARGGTDTEAFF
NA,few,TRBJ2-2,TRBV4-2,TGTGCCAGCAGCCACGCCACAGGGCTCCCGAACACCGGGGAGCTGTTTTTT,CASSHATGLPNTGELFF
NA,NA,TRBJ1-5,TRBV5-6,TGTGCCAGCAGCTTGAATAGGCGTCAGCCCCAGCATTTT,CASSLNRRQPQHF
NA,NA,TRBJ2-3,TRBV7-9,TGTGCCAGCAGCCCGCTCACGCCGACAGGCGGTACGCAGTATTTT,CASSPLTPTGGTQYF
TRBD2,NA,TRBJ2-7,TRBV18,TGTGCCAGCTCACCAAGGACTAGCGGGGGCGTCGAGCAGTACTTC,CASSPRTSGGVEQYF
NA,NA,TRBJ2-1,TRBV24-1,TGTGCCACCACTGGCTCCGGGGGAAATACAAATGAGCAGTTCTTC,CATTGSGGNTNEQFF
TRBD2,few,TRBJ2-3,TRBV30,TGTGCCTGGAGTGCTTACGGGGGGGTGAGCACAGATACGCAGTATTTT,CAWSAYGGVSTDTQYF
TRBD1,few,TRBJ1-5,TRBV4-1,TGCGCCAGCAGCCGATCCGGGACAGGGGGCAATCAGCCCCAGCATTTT,CASSRSGTGGNQPQHF
TRBD2,few,TRBJ2-3,TRBV12-3/TRBV12-4,TGTGCCAGCAGCCGGACTAGCGGATTTCCAGATACGCAGTATTTT,CASSRTSGFPDTQYF
TRBD2,NA,TRBJ2-1,TRBV4-2,TGTGCCAGCAGCCAATTACTCGACACAAGGACTAGCGGGGGGCAAGTCAAGTTCTTC,CASSQLLDTRTSGGQVKFF
TRBD2,few,TRBJ2-7,TRBV6-5,TGTGCCAGCAGTTACGGTCCCCCCTTAAGCGCGGGGGTAGCCTACGAGCAGTACTTC,CASSYGPPLSAGVAYEQYF
NA,NA,TRBJ2-7,TRBV21-1,TGTGCCAGCAGAGAGATGTACTTC,CASREMYF
NA,few,TRBJ2-7,TRBV7-6,TGTGCCAGCAGCCCCGAGTATTACGAGCAGTACTTC,CASSPEYYEQYF
TRBD2,NA,TRBJ2-1,TRBV24-1,TGTGCCACCAGTGATCCCGGGACTAGCGGGGAGCAGTTCTTC,CATSDPGTSGEQFF
TRBD1,few,TRBJ2-7,TRBV3-1,TGTGCCAGCAGCCACCGGACAGGGGGTCGGTACGAGCAGTACTTC,CASSHRTGGRYEQYF
NA,few,TRBJ1-2,TRBV3-1,TGTGCCAGCAGCCAAGCGAGGCAGTCTGCCTATGGCTACACCTTC,CASSQARQSAYGYTF
TRBD2,few,TRBJ2-1,TRBV7-3,TGTGCCAGCAGCCTCCTAACCATAGCGGGAGGGATGCCTTACAATGAGCAGTTCTTC,CASSLLTIAGGMPYNEQFF
NA,many,TRBJ1-5,TRBV6-5,TGTGCCAGCAGTTACTCCAGGGTTCAGCCCCAGCATTTT,CASSYSRVQPQHF
NA,NA,TRBJ2-1,TRBV4-3,TGCGCCAGCAGCCAAGATCTTATCTCAGGGGTTGGAACCTACAATGAGCAGTTCTTC,CASSQDLISGVGTYNEQFF
NA,NA,TRBJ2-1,TRBV6-5,TGTGCCAGCAGTTACTCGGCTCAGAGCTCCTACAATGAGCAGTTCTTC,CASSYSAQSSYNEQFF
NA,NA,TRBJ2-2,TRBV6-5,TGTGCCAGCAGTTACTCCTCCTGGGTCGGGGAGCTGTTTTTT,CASSYSSWVGELFF
TRBD2,NA,TRBJ2-7,TRBV4-2,TGTGCCAGCAGCCAAGGACTAGCGGGGGGCGACATCTACGAGCAGTACTTC,CASSQGLAGGDIYEQYF
TRBD1,few,TRBJ1-6,TRBV2,TGTGCCAGCAGGGGGGACAGGAGTTCACCCCTCCACTTT,CASRGDRSSPLHF
NA,few,TRBJ2-3,TRBV5-1,TGCGCCAGCAGCTTGACCCCCTTCACAGATACGCAGTATTTT,CASSLTPFTDTQYF
NA,NA,TRBJ1-2,TRBV9,TGTGCCAGCAGCGTAGTTCCGGAATTAAACTATGGCTACACCTTC,CASSVVPELNYGYTF
NA,NA,TRBJ2-5,TRBV7-2,TGTGCCAGCAGCTCTAACAGGAATTACCAAGAGACCCAGTACTTC,CASSSNRNYQETQYF
NA,NA,TRBJ2-2,TRBV12-3/TRBV12-4,TGTGCCAGCAGTACCTCGGGAGTCAGGATCACCGGGGAGCTGTTTTTT,CASSTSGVRITGELFF
TRBD1,NA,TRBJ1-5,TRBV7-2,TGTGCCAGCAGAATTGGGACAGACAATCAGCCCCAGCATTTT,CASRIGTDNQPQHF
NA,few,TRBJ2-7,TRBV7-9,TGTGCCAGCAGCTGGAGGTCCTACGAGCAGTACTTC,CASSWRSYEQYF
NA,few,TRBJ2-1,TRBV4-1,TGCGCCAGCAGCCCCCACAGGGAAACCTACAATGAGCAGTTCTTC,CASSPHRETYNEQFF
NA,NA,TRBJ1-6,TRBV7-9,TGTGCCAGCGGTAATTCACCCCTCCACTTT,CASGNSPLHF
NA,NA,TRBJ2-5,TRBV6-5,TGTGCCAGCATTCGCGGGGAGACCCAGTACTTC,CASIRGETQYF
NA,few,TRBJ2-1,TRBV24-1,TGTGCCACCAGTGATTTGCAGTCGTCCTACAATGAGCAGTTCTTC,CATSDLQSSYNEQFF
NA,NA,TRBJ2-1,TRBV27,TGTGCCAGCTCCTGGGCAAGCTCCTACAATGAGCAGTTCTTC,CASSWASSYNEQFF
NA,NA,TRBJ2-7,TRBV11-3,TGTGCCAGCGCTCCCGACAGGTCCTACGAGCAGTACTTC,CASAPDRSYEQYF
NA,few,TRBJ2-3,TRBV11-2,TGTGCCAGCAGCTTAGGTCCTAGCTTTACGACAGATACGCAGTATTTT,CASSLGPSFTTDTQYF
NA,NA,TRBJ2-7,TRBV7-6,TGTGCCAGCAGCTTAGTAGCCCCCGGGAGAATACCCTACGTGGAGCAGTACTTC,CASSLVAPGRIPYVEQYF
TRBD1,NA,TRBJ2-7,TRBV7-2,TGTGCCAGCAGCTTACGGGGACAGGGTAGCGAGCAGTACTTC,CASSLRGQGSEQYF
NA,few,TRBJ1-1,TRBV7-9,TGTGCCAGCAGTCGCGACCCCAAAGTCACTGAAGCTTTCTTT,CASSRDPKVTEAFF
NA,few,TRBJ2-3,TRBV20-1,TGCAGTGCTACCGGGGATGTGACAGATACGCAGTATTTT,CSATGDVTDTQYF
NA,few,TRBJ2-5,TRBV7-6,TGTGCCAGCAGCGCATCCAGTGGGCTCCAAGAGACCCAGTACTTC,CASSASSGLQETQYF
TRBD1,NA,TRBJ2-2,TRBV7-9,TGTGCCAGCAGCTTAGCGGACAGGGGAATAATCGGGGAGCTGTTTTTT,CASSLADRGIIGELFF
TRBD2,NA,TRBJ2-5,TRBV7-9,TGTGCCAGCAGCGGCGGGACTAGCGGGAAAGAGACCCAGTACTTC,CASSGGTSGKETQYF
NA,few,TRBJ2-3,TRBV5-1,TGCGCCAGCAGCACCGCCGGGACATCCACAGATACGCAGTATTTT,CASSTAGTSTDTQYF
TRBD2,few,TRBJ2-1,TRBV7-3,TGTGCCAGCAGCACCCTAGCGGGAGGGTCCAATGAGCAGTTCTTC,CASSTLAGGSNEQFF
TRBD1,few,TRBJ1-1,TRBV29-1,TGCAGCGCGGGACCGGGACAGGGGACTGAAGCTTTCTTT,CSAGPGQGTEAFF
NA,NA,TRBJ2-7,TRBV15,TGTGCCACCAGCAGAGGGGGTGGGGCCTACGAGCAGTACTTC,CATSRGGGAYEQYF
NA,NA,TRBJ2-6,TRBV7-3,TGTGCCAGCAGCTTAATTGGGTCCGGGGCCAACGTCCTGACTTTC,CASSLIGSGANVLTF
TRBD2,few,TRBJ2-7,TRBV6-2/TRBV6-3,TGTGCCACAGACCCGGGGGAGGGCTACGAGCAGTACTTC,CATDPGEGYEQYF
NA,NA,TRBJ1-6,TRBV4-1,TGCGCCAGCAGCCAAGGACCTCAGTATCCCCTCCACTTT,CASSQGPQYPLHF
NA,few,TRBJ1-5,TRBV6-6,TGTGCCAGCAGTTACCCGACAGGAGACGATCAGCCCCAGCATTTT,CASSYPTGDDQPQHF